One sample yielded the 18 T cell receptor beta chains listed below, sequenced in a study of T cells in Graves' hyperthyroidism and ophthalmopathy. Amplification of TCR beta CDR3 regions was performed using RNA transcripts as template. Primed by the HTBI set, a first-round RT-PCR was run on the TCR CDR3. TCRdb re-analysed the multiplex PCR reads in MiXCR, keeping a single row per CDR3 protein. Among over 45,000 distinct CDR3 sequences listed, around half were seen once. Sequencing was done on a sample of blood. Source of these receptors: a woman aged 25 to 39 with Graves' ophthalmopathy.

The chain joins TRBV7-8 to TRBJ2-7, with 10 bases fitting TRBD2. The V gene's germline CDR1 is SGHVS and CDR2 FQNEAQ. V trimming: 1 base; J trimming: 7 bases; junction bases outside the gene matches: 13. The CDR3 runs 17 residues. CDR3: CASSLVPSGSRTGEQYF. The CDR3 bases are TGTGCCAGCAGCTTAGTGCCTAGCGGGAGTAGAACCGGGGAGCAGTACTTC.

Relative to its sample, this clonotype is medium-sized. V usage is TRBV24-1 and J usage is TRBJ2-1; D gene ambiguous. Trimming stripped 5 bases from V and 2 bases from J, with 12 bases between. This CDR3 is built from 15 residues. Germline CDR1 is KGHDR and CDR2 is SFDVKD. The CDR3 region is CATSGHLVPYNEQFF. The CDR3 bases are TGTGCCACCAGTGGTCACCTGGTCCCCTACAATGAGCAGTTCTTC.

This clonotype was seen repeatedly, ten times or more. The V gene is TRBV12-3 or TRBV12-4, the J gene TRBJ2-7; D gene uncertain. The ends were cut back, 4 bases at V and 4 bases at J, with 8 bases in the middle. This CDR3 has 12 residues. The CDR3 DNA reads as TGTGCCAGCAGTTCGTTCGGTTACGAGCAGTACTTC. This translates into CASSSFGYEQYF.

There are many counts of this clonotype. The chain links TRBV4-2 to TRBJ2-5; no definite D call. With 1 base removed from V and 5 bases from J, the gap between germline ends came to 8 bases. Looked up from germline, CDR1 is LGHNA and CDR2 is YNFKEQ. The CDR3 has 13 amino acids. This CDR3 reads CASSQGQEETQYF. In DNA, the CDR3 is TGTGCCAGCAGCCAAGGGCAAGAGGAGACCCAGTACTTC.

The table lists this clonotype with many counts. CDR3 sequence reads: CASSIGTGGIYEQYF. The CDR3 nucleotides read TGTGCCAGTAGTATCGGGACAGGGGGAATATACGAGCAGTACTTC. The chain uses TRBV19 and TRBJ2-7; 11 bases agree with TRBD1. This CDR3 region has 15 residues. Germline V CDR1 and CDR2: LNHDA, SQIVND (reference sequence). V was pared by 3 bases and J by 4 bases, with 5 bases of the junction left unmatched.

This clonotype appeared many times. The V gene is TRBV9, the J gene TRBJ1-5, with D perhaps TRBD1 (5 bases). V was trimmed by 0 bases and J by 3 bases, leaving 13 bases between them. The CDR3 loop spans 16 amino acids. Germline V gives CDR1 SGDLS, CDR2 YYNGEE. CDR3 nucleotide sequence: TGTGCCAGCAGCGTAGGGGGGGATCCCTCCAATCAGCCCCAGCATTTT. Residues: CASSVGGDPSNQPQHF.

This clonotype came up many times. This chain links TRBV18 with TRBJ2-7; possible D gene TRBD1, 6 bases. Germline assignment: CDR1 KGHSH and CDR2 LQKENI. The CDR3 covers 14 residues. The V and J ends lost 3 bases and 3 bases respectively, with 12 bases between them. In DNA form, the CDR3 reads TGTGCCAGCTCACCGTCTGGCAGGGGCTACGAGCAGTACTTC. Its translation is CASSPSGRGYEQYF.

This clonotype was counted many times. V gene TRBV28 combines with J gene TRBJ2-7; 8 nucleotides align to TRBD2. The CDR3 runs 15 residues. The germline V gene has CDR1 MDHEN and CDR2 SYDVKM. V dropped 10 bases and J dropped 6; count of bases not matched to a gene: 17. The CDR3 coding sequence is TGTGCCACCCGAGAAACGAGCCCAGCGGGAGCCGAGCAGTACTTC. Protein: CATRETSPAGAEQYF.

This chain links TRBV20-1 with TRBJ2-7, with D maybe TRBD2 (6 bases). Germline V gives CDR1 DFQATT, CDR2 SNEGSKA (reference sequence). The V gene lost 5 bases and the J gene lost 7 bases, with 21 bases spanning the gap. The CDR3 runs to 14 residues. The CDR3 DNA is TGCAGTGCTCGCCGGCCGGGAGAGACTGAGGAGCAGTACTTC. This translates into CSARRPGETEEQYF.

A word on this clonotype: Relative to the germline gene, one junction end is altered; a read error may explain this. The V call is TRBV28, the J call TRBJ1-4, with D hard to call. Germline-derived CDR1 and CDR2 are MDHEN and SYDVKM. The CDR3 has 14 residues. The CDR3 protein is CASSSGGENGKLFF. CDR3 sequence (DNA): TGTGCCAGCAGTTCGGGCGGGGAAAATGGAAAACTGTTTTTT.

The chain employs TRBV9 and TRBJ2-5; TRBD1 matches at 7 bases. The CDR3 loop spans 14 amino acids. The germline gives CDR1 SGDLS, CDR2 YYNGEE. The ends lost 4 bases at V and 6 bases at J; junction bases unmatched: 9. CDR3 amino acids: CASSPRGGIQTQYF. CDR3 nucleotide sequence: TGTGCCAGCAGCCCTCGAGGGGGCATCCAGACCCAGTACTTC.

This clonotype is a singleton in its sample. The gene calls are TRBV2 and TRBJ1-2; D not certain. The CDR3 covers 14 residues. CDR1 and CDR2 from the germline V gene are SNHLY and FYNNEI. V lost 8 bases, J lost 9 bases, and 22 bases lay in between. CDR3 coding DNA: TGTGCCAGCTACGGGCAGACAACATATGGTAGCTACACCTTC. Encoded protein: CASYGQTTYGSYTF.

By sample fraction, this clonotype is medium-sized. V gene TRBV10-3 combines with J gene TRBJ1-2; D ambiguous. From germline, CDR1 is ENHRY and CDR2 SYGVKD. The CDR3 extends over 12 amino acids. V dropped 6 bases and J dropped 2 bases, with 7 bases sitting between them. The chain's CDR3 is CAIRDGNYGYTF. CDR3 coding DNA: TGTGCCATCAGGGACGGCAACTATGGCTACACCTTC.

This clonotype was seen a few times. A much larger clone is a single base away; this may be a read error. The genes are TRBV5-1 and TRBJ2-5, with 14 bases lining up with TRBD2. Germline values: CDR1 SGHRS, CDR2 YFSETQ. CDR3 size: 15 residues. After removal of 4 bases from V and 5 bases from J, the junction contained 4 bases not matched to a gene. The CDR3 region is CASSPGLAGVETQYF. Here the CDR3 DNA reads TGCGCCAGCAGCCCGGGACTAGCGGGGGTCGAGACCCAGTACTTC.

Of note for this clonotype: At one end the junction does not follow the germline gene, possibly because of a read error. The J gene is TRBJ2-7, the V gene TRBV7-9, with 7 bases lining up with TRBD1. Germline assignment: CDR1 SEHNR and CDR2 FQNEAQ (reference sequence). The CDR3 has 17 residues. CDR3 region: CASSRQGALGNTYEQYF. CDR3 nucleotides: TGCGCCAGCTCAAGACAGGGCGCCTTGGGGAACACCTACGAGCAGTACTTC.

Many counts were recorded for this clonotype. The rearrangement links TRBV6-1 to TRBJ2-1; perhaps TRBD2 as D (5 bases). The V end was cut by 9 bases, the J end by 4 bases, with 7 bases between. The CDR3 extends over 11 amino acids. Germline loops: CDR1 MNHNS, CDR2 SASEGT. The chain's CDR3 is CASRGYNEQFF. The DNA for the CDR3 is TGTGCCAGTCGAGGGTACAATGAGCAGTTCTTC.

This chain links TRBV18 with TRBJ2-6; D perhaps matches TRBD2 (6 bases). CDR1 and CDR2 from the germline V gene are KGHSH and LQKENI. The CDR3 runs 16 residues. V was pared by 0 bases and J by 0 bases, with 6 bases between. The CDR3 reads CASSPPGGSGANVLTF. CDR3 DNA: TGTGCCAGCTCACCACCGGGGGGCTCTGGGGCCAACGTCCTGACTTTC. Together with reference TRBV18 and TRBJ2-6, the CDR3 gives the full variable domain: NAGVMQNPRHLVRRRGQEARLRCSPMKGHSHVYWYRQLPEEGLKFMVYLQKENIIDESGMPKERFSAEFPKEGPSILRIQQVVRGDSAAYFCASSPPGGSGANVLTFGAGSRLTVL.

In the case of this clonotype: Compared with germline, one end of the junction differs, possibly owing to a read error. The chain uses TRBV18 and TRBJ1-1, with no clear D. Germline V lookup: CDR1 KGHSH, CDR2 LQKENI. CDR3 length: 13 amino acids. The DNA for the CDR3 is TGTGTCAGCTCACCCCAATCTGGGGCTGAAGCTTTCTTT. It codes for CVSSPQSGAEAFF. The variable domain in full, with the rest retrieved from reference TRBV18 and TRBJ1-1, is NAGVMQNPRHLVRRRGQEARLRCSPMKGHSHVYWYRQLPEEGLKFMVYLQKENIIDESGMPKERFSAEFPKEGPSILRIQQVVRGDSAAYFCVSSPQSGAEAFFGQGTRLTVV.